The clone carrying this T cell receptor beta chain was counted many times. What it recognizes is unknown. The TCR beta CDR3 regions underwent amplification from RNA transcripts. The workflow started with a first-round RT-PCR run with HTBI primers and then moved on to a second-round multiplex PCR. TCRdb used MiXCR to reprocess the multiplex PCR reads, holding one entry per CDR3 protein. The table records hundreds of thousands of distinct CDR3 sequences, roughly 20% of them present only once. The sample originates from a study of Graves' ophthalmopathy and Graves' hyperthyroidism. Whole-study results and caveats: Among expanded thyroid clonotypes above 0.001 frequency, most also occurred in blood. Sensitivity reached nearly 71% and specificity 72.22% when the model predicted ophthalmopathy progression.

The CDR3 is 14 amino acids. With 0 bases removed from V and 8 bases from J, the gap between germline ends came to 13 bases. Germline V gives CDR1 LGHNT, CDR2 FRNRAP. The rearrangement uses TRBV12-5 and TRBJ1-2; tentatively, D is TRBD1 (5 bases). Material: peripheral blood. The source is a woman aged 18 to 35 with stable Graves' hyperthyroidism. Some clones in this sample may be carry-over from other donors' samples. CDR3 DNA sequence: TGTGCTAGTGGTTTGGTGGGACGGGCCTTCGGCTACACCTTC. Protein sequence: CASGLVGRAFGYTF.